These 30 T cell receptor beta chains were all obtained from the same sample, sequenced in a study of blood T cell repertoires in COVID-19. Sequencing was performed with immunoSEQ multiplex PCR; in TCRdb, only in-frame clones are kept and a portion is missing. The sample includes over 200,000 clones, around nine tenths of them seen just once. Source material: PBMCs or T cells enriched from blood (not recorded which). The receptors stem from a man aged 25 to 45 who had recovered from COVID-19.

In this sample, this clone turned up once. DNA for the CDR3: TGTGCCAGCAGCTTAGGAAACTCTCTCCTGAACACTGAAGCTTTCTTT. It is translated as CASSLGNSLLNTEAFF. This sequence joins TRBV7-2 and TRBJ1-1; D gene uncertain. The CDR3 spans 16 residues. Trimming removed 1 base from V and 0 bases from J, with 12 bases in between. CDR1 is SGHTA, CDR2 FQGNSA, per germline.

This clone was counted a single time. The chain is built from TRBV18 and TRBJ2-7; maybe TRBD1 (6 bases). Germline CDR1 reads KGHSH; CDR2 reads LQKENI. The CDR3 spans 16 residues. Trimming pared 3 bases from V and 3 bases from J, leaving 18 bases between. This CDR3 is CASSPPQGPGHYEQYF. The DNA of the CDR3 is TGTGCCAGCTCACCCCCGCAGGGGCCAGGGCACTACGAGCAGTACTTC.

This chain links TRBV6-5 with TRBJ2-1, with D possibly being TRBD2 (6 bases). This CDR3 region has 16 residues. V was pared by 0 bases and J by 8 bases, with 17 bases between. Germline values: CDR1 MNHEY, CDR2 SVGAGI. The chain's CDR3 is CASSYSSPGVRYEQFF. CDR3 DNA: TGTGCCAGCAGTTACTCGTCGCCGGGAGTACGCTATGAGCAGTTCTTC.

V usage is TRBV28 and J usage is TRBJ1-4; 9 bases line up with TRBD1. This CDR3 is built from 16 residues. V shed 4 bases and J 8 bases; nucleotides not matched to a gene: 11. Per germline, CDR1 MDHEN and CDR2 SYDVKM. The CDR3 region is CASSYPMTGGEEKLFF. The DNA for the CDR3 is TGTGCCAGCAGTTACCCGATGACAGGGGGAGAGGAAAAACTGTTTTTT.

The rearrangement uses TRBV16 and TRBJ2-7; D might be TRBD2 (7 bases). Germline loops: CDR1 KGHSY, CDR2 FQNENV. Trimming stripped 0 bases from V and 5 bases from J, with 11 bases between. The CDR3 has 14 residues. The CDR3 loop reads CASSQSGGRDEQYF. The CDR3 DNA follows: TGTGCCAGCAGCCAATCGGGGGGGCGAGACGAGCAGTACTTC.

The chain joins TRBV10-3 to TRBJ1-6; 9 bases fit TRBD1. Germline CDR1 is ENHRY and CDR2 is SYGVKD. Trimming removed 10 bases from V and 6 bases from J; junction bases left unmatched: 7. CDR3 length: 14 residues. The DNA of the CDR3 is TGTGCCAGTAAGGGACAGGGTGGTAATTCACCCCTCCACTTT. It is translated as CASKGQGGNSPLHF.

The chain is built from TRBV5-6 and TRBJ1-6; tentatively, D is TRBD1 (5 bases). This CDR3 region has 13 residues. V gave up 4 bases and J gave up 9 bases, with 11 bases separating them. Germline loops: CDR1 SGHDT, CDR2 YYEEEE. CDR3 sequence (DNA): TGTGCCAGCAGCCGTGTAAGGGGTTCACCCCTCCACTTT. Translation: CASSRVRGSPLHF.

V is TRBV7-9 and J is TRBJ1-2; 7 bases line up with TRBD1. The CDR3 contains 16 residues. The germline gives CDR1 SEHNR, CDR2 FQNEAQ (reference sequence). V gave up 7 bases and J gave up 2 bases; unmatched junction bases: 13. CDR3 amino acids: CASNRGVGTVNYGYTF. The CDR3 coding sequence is TGTGCCAGCAACCGCGGGGTTGGGACAGTCAACTATGGCTACACCTTC. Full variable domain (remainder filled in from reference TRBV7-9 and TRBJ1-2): DTGVSQNPRHKITKRGQNVTFRCDPISEHNRLYWYRQTLGQGPEFLTYFQNEAQLEKSRLLSDRFSAERPKGSFSTLEIQRTEQGDSAMYLCASNRGVGTVNYGYTFGSGTRLTVV.

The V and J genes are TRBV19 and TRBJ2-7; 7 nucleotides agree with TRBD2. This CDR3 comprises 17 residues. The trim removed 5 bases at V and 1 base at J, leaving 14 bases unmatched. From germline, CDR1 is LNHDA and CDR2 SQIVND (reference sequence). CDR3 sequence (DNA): TGTGCCAGTAGTTCAAAAGGCGGGCTAGCGGAGTCCTACGAGCAGTACTTC. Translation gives CASSSKGGLAESYEQYF.

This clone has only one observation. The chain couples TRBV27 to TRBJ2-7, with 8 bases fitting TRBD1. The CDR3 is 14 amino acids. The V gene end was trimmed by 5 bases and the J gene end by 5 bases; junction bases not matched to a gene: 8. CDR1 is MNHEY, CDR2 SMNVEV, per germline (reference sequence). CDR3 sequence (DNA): TGTGCCAGCAGTCTGTGGGACAGGCTGAACGAGCAGTACTTC. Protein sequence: CASSLWDRLNEQYF.

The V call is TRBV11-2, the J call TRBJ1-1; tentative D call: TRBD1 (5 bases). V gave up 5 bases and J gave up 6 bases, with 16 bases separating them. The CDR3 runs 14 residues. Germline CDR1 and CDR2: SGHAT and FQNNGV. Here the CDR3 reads CASSPELDRAEAFF. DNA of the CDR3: TGTGCCAGCAGCCCAGAATTAGACAGAGCTGAAGCTTTCTTT.

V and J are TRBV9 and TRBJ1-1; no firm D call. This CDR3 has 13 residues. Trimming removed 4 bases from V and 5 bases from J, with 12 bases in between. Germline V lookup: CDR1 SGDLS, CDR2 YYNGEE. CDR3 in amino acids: CASSPGVGTEAFF. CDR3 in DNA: TGTGCCAGCAGCCCCGGGGTGGGGACTGAAGCTTTCTTT.

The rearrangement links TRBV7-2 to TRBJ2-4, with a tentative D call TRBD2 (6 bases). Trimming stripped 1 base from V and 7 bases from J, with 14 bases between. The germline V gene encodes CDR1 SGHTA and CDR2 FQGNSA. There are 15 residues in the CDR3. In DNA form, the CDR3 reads TGTGCCAGCAGCTTAGGGGGAGGAGGGAAGAACATTCAGTACTTC. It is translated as CASSLGGGGKNIQYF.

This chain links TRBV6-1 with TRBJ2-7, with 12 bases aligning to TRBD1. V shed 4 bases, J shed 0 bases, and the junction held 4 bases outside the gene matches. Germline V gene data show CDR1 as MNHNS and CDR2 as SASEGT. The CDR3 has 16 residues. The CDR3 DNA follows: TGTGCCAGCAGTGTTACGGGACAGGGGGCCTCCTACGAGCAGTACTTC. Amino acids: CASSVTGQGASYEQYF.

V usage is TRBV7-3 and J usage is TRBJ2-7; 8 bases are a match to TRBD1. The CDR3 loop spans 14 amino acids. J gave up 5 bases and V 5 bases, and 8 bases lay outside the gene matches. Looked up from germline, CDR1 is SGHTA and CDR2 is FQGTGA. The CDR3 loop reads CASSPGQGRHEQYF. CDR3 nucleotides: TGTGCCAGCAGCCCCGGACAGGGTAGGCACGAGCAGTACTTC. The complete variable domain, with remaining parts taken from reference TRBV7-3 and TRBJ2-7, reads GAGVSQTPSNKVTEKGKYVELRCDPISGHTALYWYRQSLGQGPEFLIYFQGTGAADDSGLPNDRFFAVRPEGSVSTLKIQRTERGDSAVYLCASSPGQGRHEQYFGPGTRLTVT.

The CDR3 DNA is TGCGCCAGCAGCCAAGGGTCAGCGGGGGTTTACAATGAGCAGTTCTTC. Protein sequence: CASSQGSAGVYNEQFF. The chain joins TRBV4-3 to TRBJ2-1, with TRBD2 matching 8 bases. The CDR3 runs 16 residues. Germline V gives CDR1 LGHNA, CDR2 YSLEER. Trimming at V came to 1 base and at J to 4 bases, leaving 6 bases not matched to a gene.

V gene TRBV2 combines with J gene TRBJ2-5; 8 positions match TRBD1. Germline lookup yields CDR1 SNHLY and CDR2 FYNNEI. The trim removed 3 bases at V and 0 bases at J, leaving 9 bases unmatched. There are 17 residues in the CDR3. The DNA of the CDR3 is TGTGCCAGCAGTGATGGTAGGACAGGGTGGAACCAAGAGACCCAGTACTTC. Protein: CASSDGRTGWNQETQYF.

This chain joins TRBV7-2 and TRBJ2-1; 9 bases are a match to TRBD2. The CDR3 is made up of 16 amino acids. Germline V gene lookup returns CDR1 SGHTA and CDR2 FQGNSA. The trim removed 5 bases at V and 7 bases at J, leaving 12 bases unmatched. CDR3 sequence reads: CASSIVASLAGNEQFF. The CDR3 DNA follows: TGTGCCAGCAGCATCGTAGCGAGCCTAGCGGGGAATGAGCAGTTCTTC.

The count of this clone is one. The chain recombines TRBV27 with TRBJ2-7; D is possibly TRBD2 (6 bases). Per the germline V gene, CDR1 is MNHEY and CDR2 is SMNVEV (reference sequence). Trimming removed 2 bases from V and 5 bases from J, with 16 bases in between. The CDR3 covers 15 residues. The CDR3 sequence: CASSLRDSRRDEQYF. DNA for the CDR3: TGTGCCAGCAGTTTACGGGACTCCAGGAGGGACGAGCAGTACTTC.

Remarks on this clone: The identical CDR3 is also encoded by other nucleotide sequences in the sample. In nucleotides, the CDR3 is TGTGCCAGCAGCCCAGGGACAGGCAGCACAGATACGCAGTATTTT. It codes for CASSPGTGSTDTQYF. This chain uses TRBV7-2 with TRBJ2-3, with 8 positions matching TRBD1. The CDR3 is 15 residues long. The germline gives CDR1 SGHTA, CDR2 FQGNSA. V dropped 5 bases and J dropped 0; count of bases not matched to a gene: 4.

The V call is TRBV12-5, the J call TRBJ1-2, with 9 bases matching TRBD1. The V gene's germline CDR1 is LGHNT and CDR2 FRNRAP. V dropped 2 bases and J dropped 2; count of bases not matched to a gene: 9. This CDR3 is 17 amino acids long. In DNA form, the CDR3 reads TGTGCTAGTGGTTTGCAAGACCTCACAGGGGGCAACTATGGCTACACCTTC. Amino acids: CASGLQDLTGGNYGYTF.

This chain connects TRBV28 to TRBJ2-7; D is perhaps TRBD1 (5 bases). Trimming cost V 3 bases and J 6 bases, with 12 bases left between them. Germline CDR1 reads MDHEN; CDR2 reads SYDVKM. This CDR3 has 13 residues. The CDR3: CASSFGALPEQYF. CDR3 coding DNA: TGTGCCAGCAGTTTTGGGGCGCTTCCCGAGCAGTACTTC.

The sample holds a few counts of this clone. The CDR3 DNA sequence: TGTGCCAGCTCCCCCACTCCAGGGCACTCTGGAAACACCATATATTTT. Translated, it gives CASSPTPGHSGNTIYF. This chain joins TRBV18 and TRBJ1-3, with a possible D match to TRBD1 (5 bases). Germline CDR1 reads KGHSH; CDR2 reads LQKENI. Trimming took 6 bases from V and 0 from J, leaving 15 bases between them. This CDR3 is built from 16 residues.

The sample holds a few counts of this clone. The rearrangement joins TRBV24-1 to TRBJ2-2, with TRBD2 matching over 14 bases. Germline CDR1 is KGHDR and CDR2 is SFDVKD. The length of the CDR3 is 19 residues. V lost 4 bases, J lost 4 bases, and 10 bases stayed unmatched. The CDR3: CATSERGLAGDKGTGELFF. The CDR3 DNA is TGTGCCACCAGTGAGAGGGGACTAGCGGGAGATAAAGGCACCGGGGAGCTGTTTTTT.

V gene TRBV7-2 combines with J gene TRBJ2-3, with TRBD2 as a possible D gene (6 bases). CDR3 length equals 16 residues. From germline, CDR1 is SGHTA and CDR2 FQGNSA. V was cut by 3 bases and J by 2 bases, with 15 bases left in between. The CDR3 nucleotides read TGTGCCAGCAGCTTTGGGGGGAGACTCAACACAGATACGCAGTATTTT. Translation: CASSFGGRLNTDTQYF.

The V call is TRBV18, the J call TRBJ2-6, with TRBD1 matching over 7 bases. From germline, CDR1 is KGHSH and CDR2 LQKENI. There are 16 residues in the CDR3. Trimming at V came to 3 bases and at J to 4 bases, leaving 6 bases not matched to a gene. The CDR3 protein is CASSPTGLAGANVLTF. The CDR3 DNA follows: TGTGCCAGCTCACCGACAGGGCTGGCCGGGGCCAACGTCCTGACTTTC.

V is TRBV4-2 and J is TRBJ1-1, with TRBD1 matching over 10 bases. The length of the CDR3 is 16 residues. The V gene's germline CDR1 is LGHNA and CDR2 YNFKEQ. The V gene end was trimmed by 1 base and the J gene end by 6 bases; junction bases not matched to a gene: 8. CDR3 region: CASSQVDRGRIAEAFF. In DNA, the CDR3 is TGTGCCAGCAGCCAAGTTGACAGGGGGCGCATCGCTGAAGCTTTCTTT.

In nucleotides, the CDR3 is TGTGCCATCAGTGAGTCGACTAGCGGGAGAGAGACCCAGTACTTC. Translating gives CAISESTSGRETQYF. The rearrangement joins TRBV10-3 to TRBJ2-5; 12 bases map to TRBD2. The CDR3 is 15 amino acids. Trimming took 0 bases from V and 4 from J; bases not matched to a gene: 0. CDR1 and CDR2 (germline): ENHRY, SYGVKD.

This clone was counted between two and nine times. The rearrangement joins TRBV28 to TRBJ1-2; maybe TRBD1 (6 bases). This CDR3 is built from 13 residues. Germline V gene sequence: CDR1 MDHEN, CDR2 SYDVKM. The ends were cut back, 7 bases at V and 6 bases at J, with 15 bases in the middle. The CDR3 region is CASTPGQYDGYTF. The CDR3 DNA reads TGTGCCAGCACCCCAGGACAGTATGATGGCTACACCTTC.

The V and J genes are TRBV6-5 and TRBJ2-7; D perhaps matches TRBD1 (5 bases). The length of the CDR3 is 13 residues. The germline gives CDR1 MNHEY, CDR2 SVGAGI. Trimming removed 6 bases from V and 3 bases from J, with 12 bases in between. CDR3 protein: CASRPGPLYEQYF. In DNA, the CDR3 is TGTGCCAGCAGGCCAGGGCCTCTCTACGAGCAGTACTTC.